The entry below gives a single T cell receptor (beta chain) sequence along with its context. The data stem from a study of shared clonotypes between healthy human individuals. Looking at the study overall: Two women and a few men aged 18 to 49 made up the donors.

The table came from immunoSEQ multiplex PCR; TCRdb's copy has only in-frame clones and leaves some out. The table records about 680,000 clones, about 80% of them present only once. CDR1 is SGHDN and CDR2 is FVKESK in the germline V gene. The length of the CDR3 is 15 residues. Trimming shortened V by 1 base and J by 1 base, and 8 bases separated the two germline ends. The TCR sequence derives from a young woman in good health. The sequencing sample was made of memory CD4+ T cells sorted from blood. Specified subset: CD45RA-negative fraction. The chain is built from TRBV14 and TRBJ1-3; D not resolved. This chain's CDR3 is CASSQVKGSGNTIYF. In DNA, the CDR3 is TGTGCCAGCAGCCAAGTCAAGGGATCTGGAAACACCATATATTTT. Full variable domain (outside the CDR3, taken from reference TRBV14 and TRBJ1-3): EAGVTQFPSHSVIEKGQTVTLRCDPISGHDNLYWYRRVMGKEIKFLLHFVKESKQDESGMPNNRFLAERTGGTYSTLKVQPAELEDSGVYFCASSQVKGSGNTIYFGEGSWLTVV.